Each of the 3 T cell receptor beta chains below was sequenced from the same sample in a study of neoadjuvant anti-PD-1 for oral cavity cancer. The time point was: after neoadjuvant nivolumab, at surgical resection. Only in-frame clones appear in the TCRdb table, and some are missing; sequencing was by immunoSEQ multiplex PCR. Among almost 6,000 clones, 50% to 65% were seen once, and the ten largest hold approximately 8%. The sample here was tumor tissue, taken after nivolumab (anti-PD-1) treatment. These receptors were obtained from a person between 40 and 85 years old with oral cavity squamous cell carcinoma.

This clone was observed a few times. The rearrangement joins TRBV7-9 to TRBJ2-1, with D perhaps TRBD2 (5 bases). From germline, CDR1 is SEHNR and CDR2 FQNEAQ (reference sequence). Trimming pared 1 base from V and 14 bases from J, leaving 9 bases between. This CDR3 has 11 residues. The CDR3 reads CASSLGSGEFF. Here the CDR3 DNA reads TGTGCCAGCAGCTTAGGCTCCGGGGAGTTCTTC.

The rearrangement joins TRBV6-6 to TRBJ1-1; D is unresolved. The CDR3 is made up of 11 amino acids. Germline CDR1 and CDR2: MNHNY and SVGAGI (reference sequence). Trimming stripped 5 bases from V and 7 bases from J, with 8 bases between. CDR3 amino acids: CASSPTLEAFF. The CDR3 nucleotides are TGTGCCAGCAGTCCTACCCTTGAAGCTTTCTTT.

V is TRBV7-6 and J is TRBJ2-7; 8 bases are a match to TRBD1. Germline V gene lookup returns CDR1 SGHVS and CDR2 FNYEAQ. The CDR3 sequence is 14 residues long. V lost 5 bases and J lost 4; bases outside the gene matches: 7. CDR3 region: CASSRDRGAYEQYF. In DNA form, the CDR3 reads TGTGCCAGCAGCCGCGACAGGGGAGCTTACGAGCAGTACTTC.